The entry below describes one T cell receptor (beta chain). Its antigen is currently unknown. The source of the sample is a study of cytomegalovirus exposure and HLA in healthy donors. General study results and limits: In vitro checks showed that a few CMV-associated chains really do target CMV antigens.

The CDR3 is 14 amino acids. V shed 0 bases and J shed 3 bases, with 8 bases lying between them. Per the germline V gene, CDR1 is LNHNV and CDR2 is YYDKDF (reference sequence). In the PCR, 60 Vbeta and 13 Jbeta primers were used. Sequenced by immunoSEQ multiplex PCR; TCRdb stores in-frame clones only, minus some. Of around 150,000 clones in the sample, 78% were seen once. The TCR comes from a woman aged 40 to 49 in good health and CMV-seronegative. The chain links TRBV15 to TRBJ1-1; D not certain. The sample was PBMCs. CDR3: CATSRERTDTEAFF. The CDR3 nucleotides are TGTGCCACCAGCAGAGAGCGCACGGACACTGAAGCTTTCTTT.